The rows below give T cell receptor beta chains drawn from one sample of a study of T cell responses to AZD1222 COVID-19 vaccine. Method: immunoSEQ multiplex PCR; TCRdb's copy keeps in-frame clones and lacks some. The sample records 120,000 to 150,000 clones, about nine tenths being singletons. The sample in question was peripheral blood, obtained on day 0 of AZD1222 vaccination. These receptors were obtained from an adult in good health. Both conserved end residues are part of each CDR3. Each record gives: D gene, clone size, V gene, J gene, CDR3 protein, CDR3 DNA. D genes are given only for firm matches. A clone size is listed for some rows: how often the clone was seen (once, few, many), or a class if it is expanded.

.	.	TRBV4-1	TRBJ2-5	CASSQDPVWRETQYF	TGCGCCAGCAGCCAAGATCCAGTTTGGCGCGAGACCCAGTACTTC
.	.	TRBV7-9	TRBJ2-1	CASSSQVEKYNEQFF	TGTGCCAGCAGCTCCCAGGTTGAAAAATACAATGAGCAGTTCTTC
.	.	TRBV6-1	TRBJ1-2	CASSENRGSWDGYTF	TGTGCCAGCAGTGAAAATAGAGGGTCATGGGATGGCTACACCTTC
TRBD1	.	TRBV24-1	TRBJ1-1	CATSDPTGGDTEAFF	TGTGCCACCAGTGATCCCACAGGGGGGGACACTGAAGCTTTCTTT
TRBD2	.	TRBV7-2	TRBJ2-1	CASSLSGSNYNEQFF	TGTGCCAGCAGCTTAAGCGGGAGTAACTACAATGAGCAGTTCTTC
.	once	TRBV7-2	TRBJ1-3	CASSSGPPSSGNTIYF	TGTGCCAGCAGCTCCGGGCCCCCGAGCTCTGGAAACACCATATATTTT
.	.	TRBV27	TRBJ2-2	CASSLFGELFF	TGTGCCAGCAGTTTGTTCGGGGAGCTGTTTTTT
.	.	TRBV27	TRBJ2-7	CASSLSWRTYEQYF	TGTGCCAGCAGTTTATCGTGGAGAACCTACGAGCAGTACTTC
.	.	TRBV24-1	TRBJ2-5	CATSDRRTAQETQYF	TGTGCCACCAGTGATCGCCGAACGGCCCAAGAGACCCAGTACTTC
.	.	TRBV5-1	TRBJ1-3	CASSPEAGPGNTIYF	TGCGCCAGCAGCCCGGAAGCGGGGCCTGGAAACACCATATATTTT
.	.	TRBV5-1	TRBJ2-1	CASSPGRSSYNEQFF	TGCGCCAGCAGCCCGGGTAGGAGCTCCTACAATGAGCAGTTCTTC
TRBD2	once	TRBV3-1/TRBV3-2	TRBJ2-3	CASSSTSGMLGTDTQYF	TGTGCCAGCAGTTCGACTAGCGGGATGTTGGGCACAGATACGCAGTATTTT
.	.	TRBV5-6	TRBJ1-1	CASSLYDRMNTEAFF	TGTGCCAGCAGCTTGTATGACAGGATGAACACTGAAGCTTTCTTT
TRBD1	.	TRBV30	TRBJ2-5	CAWSSSRTGRQETQYF	TGTGCCTGGAGTTCATCTAGGACAGGGCGCCAAGAGACCCAGTACTTC
TRBD1	.	TRBV11-2	TRBJ1-2	CASSRTGSGANYGYTF	TGTGCCAGCAGCCGGACAGGGTCGGGGGCTAACTATGGCTACACCTTC
.	.	TRBV29-1	TRBJ2-3	CSVGFTDTQYF	TGCAGCGTAGGCTTCACAGATACGCAGTATTTT
TRBD1	few	TRBV6-5	TRBJ2-7	CASRNTGGRTYEQYF	TGTGCCAGCAGAAACACAGGGGGCCGAACCTACGAGCAGTACTTC
.	.	TRBV19	TRBJ1-5	CASSILGQELNQPQHF	TGTGCCAGTAGTATCCTCGGGCAGGAGTTAAATCAGCCCCAGCATTTT
.	.	TRBV29-1	TRBJ2-1	CSVFDGEQFF	TGCAGCGTGTTCGATGGTGAGCAGTTCTTC
TRBD2	.	TRBV11-1	TRBJ2-7	CASSPGLATYEQYF	TGTGCCAGCAGCCCGGGACTAGCGACCTACGAGCAGTACTTC
.	.	TRBV6-6	TRBJ2-2	CASSLGGHTGELFF	TGTGCCAGCAGTTTGGGGGGGCACACCGGGGAGCTGTTTTTT
.	.	TRBV27	TRBJ2-7	CASSLTGGDSSYEQYF	TGTGCCAGCAGTTTGACTGGCGGTGATAGCTCCTACGAGCAGTACTTC
.	.	TRBV18	TRBJ2-6	CASSPRGTETHSGANVLTF	TGTGCCAGCTCACCCCGCGGGACCGAAACCCACTCTGGGGCCAACGTCCTGACTTTC
.	.	TRBV2	TRBJ2-3	CASSGRGGGTDTQYF	TGTGCCAGCAGTGGCAGGGGTGGGGGCACAGATACGCAGTATTTT
.	once	TRBV29-1	TRBJ1-5	CSARTAPNQPQHF	TGCAGCGCCCGGACGGCTCCCAATCAGCCCCAGCATTTT
.	.	TRBV6-2/TRBV6-3	TRBJ2-1	CASSSTGSSYNEQFF	TGTGCCAGCAGTTCAACAGGGAGCTCCTACAATGAGCAGTTCTTC
.	.	TRBV28	TRBJ2-1	CASTPRDYNEQFF	TGTGCCAGCACCCCCAGGGACTACAATGAGCAGTTCTTC
.	.	TRBV25-1	TRBJ2-7	CASRDNVSYEQYF	TGTGCCAGCAGAGATAACGTCTCCTACGAGCAGTACTTC
.	once	TRBV6-5	TRBJ2-3	CATTPGGHRTDTQYF	TGTGCCACCACCCCAGGGGGGCATCGGACAGATACGCAGTATTTT
.	.	TRBV21-1	TRBJ2-5	CASTSTVASGRLDETQYF	TGTGCCAGCACCAGTACGGTGGCTAGCGGGAGACTTGATGAGACCCAGTACTTC
.	.	TRBV29-1	TRBJ2-7	CSVLRGSSLDEQYF	TGCAGCGTACTTAGGGGCAGCAGCTTGGACGAGCAGTACTTC